In this sample, the clone carrying this T cell receptor beta chain turned up once. This record comes from a study of preoperative IRX-2 immunotherapy in early breast cancer. The CDR3 sequence is 13 residues long. Germline assignment: CDR1 LNHDA and CDR2 SQIVND (reference sequence). With 7 bases removed from V and 9 bases from J, the gap between germline ends came to 13 bases. Sequencing used immunoSEQ multiplex PCR; TCRdb keeps in-frame clones, though not all of them. The table includes around 2,900 clones, 77% detected once. Treatment of the sample: preoperative locoregional IRX-2 cytokine immunotherapy. Patients received preoperative, locoregional IRX-2 cytokine immunotherapy in a phase Ib study.

This TCR came from a human donor with breast cancer. This rearrangement joins TRBV19 to TRBJ1-6; a possible D gene is TRBD1 (5 bases). The sample in question was tumor tissue, obtained after IRX-2 immunotherapy. The CDR3 coding sequence is TGTGCCAGTACCCAAGTTGGGGGTTCACCCCTCCACTTT. It translates to CASTQVGGSPLHF.